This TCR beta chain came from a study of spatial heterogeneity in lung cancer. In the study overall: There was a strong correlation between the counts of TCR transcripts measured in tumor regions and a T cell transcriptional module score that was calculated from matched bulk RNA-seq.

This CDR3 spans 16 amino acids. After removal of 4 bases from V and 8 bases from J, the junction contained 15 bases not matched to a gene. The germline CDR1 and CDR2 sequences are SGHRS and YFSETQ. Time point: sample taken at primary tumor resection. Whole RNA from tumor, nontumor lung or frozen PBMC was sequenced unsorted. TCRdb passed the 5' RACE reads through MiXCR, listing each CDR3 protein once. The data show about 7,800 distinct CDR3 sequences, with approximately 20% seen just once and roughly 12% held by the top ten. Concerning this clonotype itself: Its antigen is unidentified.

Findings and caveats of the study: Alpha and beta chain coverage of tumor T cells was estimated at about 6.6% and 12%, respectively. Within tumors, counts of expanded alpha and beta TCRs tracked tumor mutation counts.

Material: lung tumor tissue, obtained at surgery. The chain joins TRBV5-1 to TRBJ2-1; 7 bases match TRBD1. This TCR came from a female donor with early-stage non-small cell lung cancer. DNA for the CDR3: TGCGCCAGCAGCCCCCAACCGGGACAGAGTGGCGATGAGCAGTTCTTC. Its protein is CASSPQPGQSGDEQFF. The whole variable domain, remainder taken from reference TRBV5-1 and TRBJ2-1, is KAGVTQTPRYLIKTRGQQVTLSCSPISGHRSVSWYQQTPGQGLQFLFEYFSETQRNKGNFPGRFSGRQFSNSRSEMNVSTLELGDSALYLCASSPQPGQSGDEQFFGPGTRLTVL.